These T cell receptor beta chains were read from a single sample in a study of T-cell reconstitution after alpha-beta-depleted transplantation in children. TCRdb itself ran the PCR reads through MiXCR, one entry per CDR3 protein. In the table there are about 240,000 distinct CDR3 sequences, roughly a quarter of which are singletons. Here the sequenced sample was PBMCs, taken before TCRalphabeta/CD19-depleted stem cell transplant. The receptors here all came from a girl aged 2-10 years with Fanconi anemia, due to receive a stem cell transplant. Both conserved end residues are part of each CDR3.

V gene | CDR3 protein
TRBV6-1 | CASTSGRAGYEQYF
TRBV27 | CATLWTSYEQYF
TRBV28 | CASSQSGRAFDEQFF
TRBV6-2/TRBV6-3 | CASSYWTSGPSGANVLTF
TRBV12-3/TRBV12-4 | CASRPPGREKLFF
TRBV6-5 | CASSYSTGYGYTF
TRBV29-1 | CSVAGLGYGYTF
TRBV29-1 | CSVGITGYNEQFF
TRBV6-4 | CLQRSGLAGGIGELFF
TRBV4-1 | CASLRGSGAETQYF
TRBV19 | CASSIRRGEQFF
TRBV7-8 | CASSSGPGISATNEKLFF
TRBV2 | CASGTSGTDTQYF
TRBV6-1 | CASSRGHTGELFF
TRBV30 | CAWSPWAGKDGELFF
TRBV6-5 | CASSYSLGVGSYNEQFF
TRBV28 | CASSLSPDHEQFF
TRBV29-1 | CSVDGFEETQYF
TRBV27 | CTSSWRGQGGTDTQYF
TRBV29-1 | CSGVTSTYNEQFF
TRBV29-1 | CSVVGQFYEQYF
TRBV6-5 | CASSYYGRGSSGNTIYF
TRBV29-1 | CSVEFFWQGTYEQYF
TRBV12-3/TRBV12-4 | CASSPLYPDRGNYGYTF
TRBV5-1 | CASSRPGSGEQYF
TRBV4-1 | CASSQDSGHYEQYF
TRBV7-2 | CASSLGWRGTSTDTQYF
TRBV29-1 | CSVVGGGSENEQYF
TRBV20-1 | CSARDGTGNQETQYF
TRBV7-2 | CASSPDRRNTIYF
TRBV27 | CASSPLGSTKQYF
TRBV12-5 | CASGLVLGGTSGDNEQFF
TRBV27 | CASGPLVSNTGELFF
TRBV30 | CAWSEDARHTGELFF
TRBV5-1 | CASSFGRVRETQYF
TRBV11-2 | CASSFSYSGNTIYF
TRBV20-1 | CSARVWDTIYF
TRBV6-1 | CASSRDYATDTQYF
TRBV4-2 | CASSQLSVAPYEQYF
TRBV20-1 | CSARVLGYGYTF
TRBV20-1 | CSARVGLWNQETQYF
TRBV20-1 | CSARGRQGIEGTDTQYF
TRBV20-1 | CSAPIAGNPYEQYF
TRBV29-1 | CSVALESGVLKWGYYEQYF
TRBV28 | CASSPGHPEAFF
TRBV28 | CASKSGSSTDTQYF
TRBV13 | CASRRRGQGAYEQYF
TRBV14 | CASSQDFHSYEQYF
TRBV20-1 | CSAGKGQGGAGELFF
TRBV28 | CASSQIGQGFQETQYF
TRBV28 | CASGRTGGTDTQYF
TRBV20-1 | CSASREKRDTGELFF
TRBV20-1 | CSARSPGLITGELFF
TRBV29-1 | CSVEEGTSGSENEQFF
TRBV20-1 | CSARGGTVFSYEQYF
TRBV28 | CASQGAGSVSYEQYF
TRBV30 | CAWSVVAGANVLTF